These T cell receptor beta chains were read from a single sample in a study of human T cells and chemical hapten exposure. In TCRdb, the RACE reads were re-called with MiXCR into one record per CDR3 protein. The sample consists of around 130,000 distinct CDR3 sequences, about 11% of them appearing once. The sample consisted of whole blood, taken in connection with sensitization to the hapten diphenylcyclopropenone (DPC). These TCRs come from a woman in her forties or fifties with alopecia areata. Some clones in this sample may be carry-over from other donors' samples. CDR3s include the opening cysteine and the closing phenylalanine or tryptophan. D genes are given only for firm matches. The listing skips clone size in some rows; elsewhere it reads once, few, many or a size class.

>TRBJ1-1|TRBV29-1|many|-
TGCAGCGTTGGCGAAGCTTTCTTT
CSVGEAFF
>TRBJ1-2|TRBV20-1|-|TRBD1
TGCAGTGCTAGAGATTCAGGGGGAGGGCGCTACACCTTC
CSARDSGGGRYTF
>TRBJ1-5|TRBV11-2|many|TRBD1
TGTGCCAGCAGCCCGGACAGGGATTTAAATCAGCCCCAGCATTTT
CASSPDRDLNQPQHF
>TRBJ2-1|TRBV5-1|few|TRBD1
TGCGCCAGCAGCTTGGCAGGGGGCACCTACAATGAGCAGTTCTTC
CASSLAGGTYNEQFF
>TRBJ2-5|TRBV5-4|-|TRBD1
TGTGCCAGCAGCCCTGGGACAGAGGGGACCCAGTACTTC
CASSPGTEGTQYF
>TRBJ2-5|TRBV21-1|few|-
TGTGCCAGCCCAGAGAAGGGGGCGACCCAGTACTTC
CASPEKGATQYF
>TRBJ1-2|TRBV27|-|-
TGTGCCAGCAGTTTATTTCGGGATGACTATGGCTACACCTTC
CASSLFRDDYGYTF
>TRBJ2-7|TRBV11-2|few|-
TGTGCCAGCAGCTACTCGACGTCTACGGGGTACGAGCAGTACTTC
CASSYSTSTGYEQYF
>TRBJ2-1|TRBV29-1|-|-
TGCAACAACATTGGACAGTACAATGAGCAGTTCTTC
CNNIGQYNEQFF
>TRBJ2-3|TRBV30|-|-
TGTGCCTGGAGTGCGGCGGATACGCAGTATTTT
CAWSAADTQYF
>TRBJ2-5|TRBV29-1|-|-
TGCAGCGCAGGGGGGGGCGGCCTATGGAAGGGAGAGACCCAGTACTTC
CSAGGGGLWKGETQYF
>TRBJ1-2|TRBV20-1|few|TRBD1
TGCAGTGCTTACTTCTCACAGGGGGAAACCACCTTC
CSAYFSQGETTF
>TRBJ2-2|TRBV2|many|-
TGTGCCAGCAGCACAACCAGGGGCGCCGGGGAGCTGTTTTTT
CASSTTRGAGELFF
>TRBJ2-7|TRBV6-6|few|TRBD1
TGTGCCAGCAGTTACCGGACAGGAAGCTACGAGCAGTACTTC
CASSYRTGSYEQYF
>TRBJ1-1|TRBV2|few|-
TGTGCCAGCAGCCCCCAGCGGGCTATGGAAGCTTTCTTT
CASSPQRAMEAFF
>TRBJ2-7|TRBV11-2|few|-
TGTGCCAGCAGCCCCGGGGTGGGGTACGAGCAGTACTTC
CASSPGVGYEQYF
>TRBJ2-3|TRBV9|many|TRBD2
TGTGCCAGCTCCGCAGCGGGGGGCTCCGGTACGCAGTATTTT
CASSAAGGSGTQYF
>TRBJ2-3|TRBV5-5|-|-
TGTGCCAGCAGCGGATGGGACTCCACAGATACGCAGTATTTT
CASSGWDSTDTQYF
>TRBJ2-3|TRBV7-2|few|TRBD2
TGTGCCAGCAGCTTAGGTGGGCGGGAGGCAGATACGCAGTATTTT
CASSLGGREADTQYF
>TRBJ1-3|TRBV7-9|once|TRBD1
TGTGCCAGCAGCTTAGCTTGGACAGGCTCTGGAAACACCATATATTTT
CASSLAWTGSGNTIYF
>TRBJ2-1|TRBV6-5|few|-
TGTGCCAGCAGTTACGTTCGGGCTAATGAGCAGTTCTTC
CASSYVRANEQFF
>TRBJ2-7|TRBV4-2|few|-
TGTGCCAGCAGCCCGTCGAGGGACAATCTACGGGAGCAGTACTTC
CASSPSRDNLREQYF
>TRBJ2-3|TRBV3-1|few|TRBD2
TGTGCCAGCAGCCAAGAGGGGACTAGCGCAGATACGCAGTATTTT
CASSQEGTSADTQYF
>TRBJ1-4|TRBV2|-|-
TGTGCCAGCAGTTGGGGTGCAACTAATGAAAAACTGTTTTTT
CASSWGATNEKLFF
>TRBJ2-3|TRBV20-1|few|-
TGCAGTGCTAGGGCTAGCTCTTTCACAGATACGCAGTATTTT
CSARASSFTDTQYF
>TRBJ2-1|TRBV3-1|few|-
TGTGCCAGCAGCCAATCTGGCGGGGGCGGGGGCAATGAGCAGTTCTTC
CASSQSGGGGGNEQFF
>TRBJ2-5|TRBV3-1|few|-
TGTGCCAGCAGCCAATACCCCCAGGGGGAGACCCAGTACTTC
CASSQYPQGETQYF
>TRBJ2-2|TRBV9|few|TRBD2
TGTGCCAGCAGCGTAGGTCGGCGGGAGGTGGGAACCGGGGAGCTGTTTTTT
CASSVGRREVGTGELFF
>TRBJ2-3|TRBV28|many|-
TGTGCCAGCAGTCCAGGGCAGCTAGTCGGCAGCACAGATACGCAGTATTTT
CASSPGQLVGSTDTQYF
>TRBJ2-7|TRBV12-3/TRBV12-4|few|-
TGTGCCAGCAGTTTGGGGAACGCTGGCGAGCAGTACTTC
CASSLGNAGEQYF
>TRBJ1-1|TRBV12-3/TRBV12-4|few|-
TGTGCCAGCAGCGCGAGGACGAACACTGAAGCTTTCTTT
CASSARTNTEAFF
>TRBJ2-1|TRBV29-1|many|TRBD1
TGCAGCGTAGGACAGGGGGTGAGTGGGTTCTTC
CSVGQGVSGFF
>TRBJ1-2|TRBV2|-|-
TGTGCCACCAGGGGAATCTATGGCTACACCTTC
CATRGIYGYTF
>TRBJ1-1|TRBV29-1|-|-
TGCAGCGTCTTACTCTCTGAAGCTTTCTTT
CSVLLSEAFF
>TRBJ1-2|TRBV12-3/TRBV12-4|many|TRBD1
TGTGCCAGCAGTTTAGGAGGGGGCACCCTCCAAGACTATGGCTACACCTTC
CASSLGGGTLQDYGYTF
>TRBJ1-5|TRBV28|-|TRBD1
TGTGCCAGCAGTGTGGACAGGGACAATCAGCCCCAGCATTTT
CASSVDRDNQPQHF
>TRBJ2-2|TRBV7-2|-|TRBD2
TGTGCCAGCAGCCGTATCCCCCCGGGGAGGGCGAACACCGGGGAGCTGTTTTTT
CASSRIPPGRANTGELFF
>TRBJ2-4|TRBV6-2/TRBV6-3|few|-
TGTGCCAGCAGTTACGGGCAGCTAAACATTCAGTACTTC
CASSYGQLNIQYF
>TRBJ2-5|TRBV3-1|-|-
TGTGCCAGCACAATCAGATCGATCGGGGAGACCCAGTACTTC
CASTIRSIGETQYF
>TRBJ1-1|TRBV5-4|few|-
TGTGCCAGCAGCTTGGATTCCAGGGCCACTGAAGCTTTCTTT
CASSLDSRATEAFF
>TRBJ2-5|TRBV20-1|few|-
TGCAGTGCTAGCAGGCTAGAGTACCAAGAGACCCAGTACTTC
CSASRLEYQETQYF
>TRBJ2-3|TRBV20-1|many|-
TGCAGTGCTAGAGATCCAAGAGGCACAGATACGCAGTATTTT
CSARDPRGTDTQYF
>TRBJ2-3|TRBV7-2|-|-
TGTGCCAGCAGCTTAGCGGCAGGGACGACAGATACGCAGTATTTT
CASSLAAGTTDTQYF